Following are 2 T cell receptor beta chains from one sample sequenced in a study of untreated major depressive disorder. General observations from the study: Compared with controls, depressed patients showed more TRBV05-01 (Vbeta 5.1) usage in CD4+ T cells.

Assay: immunoSEQ multiplex PCR; the TCRdb copy retains only in-frame clones and omits some. This table has 20,000 or so clones, 92% appearing once. Their specific antigens are unknown. The sample taken for sequencing was CD4+ T cells from PBMCs. These receptors originate from a woman between 40 and 55 years old with major depressive disorder.

The rearrangement links TRBV7-9 to TRBJ1-6, with D perhaps matching TRBD1 (6 bases). This CDR3 is 16 amino acids long. In germline, CDR1 is SEHNR, CDR2 FQNEAQ (reference sequence). V was shortened by 5 bases and J by 9 bases, with 20 bases between the two germline ends. The CDR3 sequence: CASSPGVQLLGSPLHF. CDR3 coding DNA: TGTGCCAGCAGCCCAGGGGTGCAGCTACTCGGTTCACCCCTCCACTTT.

A single count supports this clone. The J gene is TRBJ2-7, the V gene TRBV7-2, with 9 nucleotides matching TRBD2. The V segment lost 1 base and the J segment 0 bases; nucleotides outside the gene matches: 7. Germline values: CDR1 SGHTA, CDR2 FQGNSA. The CDR3 sequence is 17 residues long. DNA for the CDR3: TGTGCCAGCAGCTTAGATCTGGCGGGGGGGTTCTCCTACGAGCAGTACTTC. As protein: CASSLDLAGGFSYEQYF. The full variable domain, with the rest looked up from reference TRBV7-2 and TRBJ2-7, is GAGVSQSPSNKVTEKGKDVELRCDPISGHTALYWYRQSLGQGLEFLIYFQGNSAPDKSGLPSDRFSAERTGGSVSTLTIQRTQQEDSAVYLCASSLDLAGGFSYEQYFGPGTRLTVT.